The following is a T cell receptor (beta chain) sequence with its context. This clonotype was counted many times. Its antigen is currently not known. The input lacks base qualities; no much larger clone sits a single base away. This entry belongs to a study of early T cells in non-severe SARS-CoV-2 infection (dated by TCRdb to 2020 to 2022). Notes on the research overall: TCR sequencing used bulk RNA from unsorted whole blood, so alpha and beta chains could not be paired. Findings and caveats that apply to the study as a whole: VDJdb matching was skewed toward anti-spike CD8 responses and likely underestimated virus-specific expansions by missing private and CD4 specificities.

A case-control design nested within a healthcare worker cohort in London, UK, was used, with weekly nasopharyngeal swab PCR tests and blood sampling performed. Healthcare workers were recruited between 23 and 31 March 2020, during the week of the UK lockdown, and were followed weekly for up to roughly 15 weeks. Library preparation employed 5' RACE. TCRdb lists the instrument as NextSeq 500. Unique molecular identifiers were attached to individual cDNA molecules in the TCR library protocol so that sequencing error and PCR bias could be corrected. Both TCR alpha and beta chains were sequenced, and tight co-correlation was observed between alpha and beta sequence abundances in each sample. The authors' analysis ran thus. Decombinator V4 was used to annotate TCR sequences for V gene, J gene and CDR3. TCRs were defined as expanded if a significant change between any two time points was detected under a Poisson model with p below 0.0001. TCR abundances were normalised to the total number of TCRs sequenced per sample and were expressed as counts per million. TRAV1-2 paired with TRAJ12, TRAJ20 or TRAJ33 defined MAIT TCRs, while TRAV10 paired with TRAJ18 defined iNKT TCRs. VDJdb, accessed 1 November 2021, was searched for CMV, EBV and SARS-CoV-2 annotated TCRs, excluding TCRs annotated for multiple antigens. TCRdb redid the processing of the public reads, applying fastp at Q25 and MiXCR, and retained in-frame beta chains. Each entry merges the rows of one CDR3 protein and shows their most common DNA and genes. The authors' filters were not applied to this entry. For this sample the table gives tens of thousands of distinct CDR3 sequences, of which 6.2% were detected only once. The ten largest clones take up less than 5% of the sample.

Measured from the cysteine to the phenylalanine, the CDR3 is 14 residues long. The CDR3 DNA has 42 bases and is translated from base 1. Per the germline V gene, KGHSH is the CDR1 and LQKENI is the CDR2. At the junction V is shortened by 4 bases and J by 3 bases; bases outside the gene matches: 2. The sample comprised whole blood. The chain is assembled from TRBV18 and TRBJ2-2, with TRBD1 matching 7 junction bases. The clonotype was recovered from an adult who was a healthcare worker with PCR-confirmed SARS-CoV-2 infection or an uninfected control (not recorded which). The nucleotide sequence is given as TGTGCCAGCTCACGCGACAGGGACACCGGGGAGCTGTTTTTT. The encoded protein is CASSRDRDTGELFF.